These T cell receptor beta chains were read from a single sample in a study of blood T cell repertoires in COVID-19. The data were produced by immunoSEQ multiplex PCR, yet TCRdb's version contains in-frame clones alone and is incomplete. This table has about 59,000 clones, 75% to 85% appearing once. Sample: peripheral blood. The receptors originated from a human donor in a cohort sampled during active COVID-19. Both conserved end residues are part of each CDR3. Fields, in order: J gene, clone size, V gene, D gene, CDR3 DNA, CDR3 protein. The D gene is left open where the match is weak. Clone size is not always given. Where it is, it says once, few, many or a class for expanded clones.

>TRBJ2-1|.|TRBV3-1/TRBV3-2|.
TGTGCCAGCAGCCAGACCGGGCCGCTAAGGGGCAATGAGCAGTTCTTC
CASSQTGPLRGNEQFF
>TRBJ2-7|.|TRBV4-2|.
TGTGCCAGCAGCCCCCACCCAGGTGGTGCCGAGCAGTACTTC
CASSPHPGGAEQYF
>TRBJ2-7|once|TRBV6-5|.
TGTGCCAGCAGCCGTCAGGGCTCCTACGAGCAGTACTTC
CASSRQGSYEQYF
>TRBJ2-3|once|TRBV10-3|.
TGTGCCATCAGTGAGAGGGGGACCGGTGGAGATACGCAGTATTTT
CAISERGTGGDTQYF
>TRBJ1-1|.|TRBV7-8|TRBD1
TGTGCCAGCAGCTTAGCGAGGACAGGGTGGTTGAACACTGAAGCTTTCTTT
CASSLARTGWLNTEAFF
>TRBJ2-3|.|TRBV2|TRBD2
TGTGCCAGCAGCCAACTAGCGGGGTCAGATACGCAGTATTTT
CASSQLAGSDTQYF
>TRBJ2-5|.|TRBV18|.
TGTGCCAGCTCACCTGGAGACAGGAGAGAGACCCAGTACTTC
CASSPGDRRETQYF
>TRBJ2-7|.|TRBV10-2|TRBD1
TGCGCCACCTACGGACCGGGACAGAGTTACGAGCAGTACTTC
CATYGPGQSYEQYF
>TRBJ1-5|.|TRBV29-1|.
TGCAGCGTTGAAACCGGGGTCGGGAGTCAGCCCCAGCATTTT
CSVETGVGSQPQHF
>TRBJ2-7|.|TRBV19|TRBD1
TGTGCCAGTAGGGGACAGGGGGTATACGAGCAGTACTTC
CASRGQGVYEQYF
>TRBJ1-1|few|TRBV4-1|TRBD1
TGCGCCAGCAGCCACCTGACAGGGACAGGAAACACTGAAGCTTTCTTT
CASSHLTGTGNTEAFF
>TRBJ1-5|.|TRBV18|.
TGTGCCAGCTCACCGGCCGTGAATAGCAATCAGCCCCAGCATTTT
CASSPAVNSNQPQHF
>TRBJ2-7|many|TRBV19|.
TGTGCCAGTAGCAGTAACAGGGTTCCTACCTCCTACGAGCAGTACTTC
CASSSNRVPTSYEQYF
>TRBJ1-5|once|TRBV7-9|TRBD1
TGTGCCAGCAGCTTAGGTACAGGGGATCAGCCCCAGCATTTT
CASSLGTGDQPQHF
>TRBJ2-7|.|TRBV6-2/TRBV6-3|TRBD1
TGTGCCAGCAGTTACCCGACAGGGTCCTACGAGCAGTACTTC
CASSYPTGSYEQYF
>TRBJ2-5|.|TRBV18|.
TGTGCCAGCTCACCACCGGGACATAGCCAAGAGACCCAGTACTTC
CASSPPGHSQETQYF
>TRBJ2-4|.|TRBV4-3|.
TGCGCCAGCAGCCAGCCGTTAGTTACCAAAAACATTCAGTACTTC
CASSQPLVTKNIQYF
>TRBJ2-1|once|TRBV10-3|TRBD1
TGTGCCATCTGGAAGGGACAGGGGGCGCTTGATGAGCAGTTCTTC
CAIWKGQGALDEQFF
>TRBJ2-7|.|TRBV2|.
TGTGCCAGCAGTGAAAGGGGGGGAGAAGCGGCCTCCGAGCAGTACTTC
CASSERGGEAASEQYF
>TRBJ2-7|once|TRBV29-1|.
TGCAGCGTCCTACAGGGCTACGAGCAGTACTTC
CSVLQGYEQYF
>TRBJ2-3|.|TRBV24-1|TRBD2
TGTGCCACCAGTGACTCGGGACTAGCTTCAGATACGCAGTATTTT
CATSDSGLASDTQYF
>TRBJ2-7|.|TRBV6-6|.
TGTGCCAGCAGTTACGATCAGGCTCGCTCCTACGAGCAGTACTTC
CASSYDQARSYEQYF
>TRBJ2-1|once|TRBV14|.
TGTGCCAGCGGACGGGGTTACAATGAGCAGTTCTTC
CASGRGYNEQFF
>TRBJ1-3|.|TRBV2|.
TGTGCCAGCAGTGAGGGGCCCCTCTCTGGAAACACCATATATTTT
CASSEGPLSGNTIYF
>TRBJ2-7|.|TRBV6-1|TRBD2
TGTGCCAGCAGTGAAGGGGTCAGGGAGGGAGGAGAGCAGTACTTC
CASSEGVREGGEQYF
>TRBJ2-1|.|TRBV6-2/TRBV6-3|TRBD2
TGTGCCAGCAGCCCACCCGCCGGACTAGCGGGGAGCTCCTACAATGAGCAGTTCTTC
CASSPPAGLAGSSYNEQFF
>TRBJ2-3|.|TRBV9|TRBD2
TGTGCCAGCAGCGTAGGGGTAGCGGGGTTCACAGATACGCAGTATTTT
CASSVGVAGFTDTQYF
>TRBJ2-1|.|TRBV3-1/TRBV3-2|TRBD2
TGTGCCAGCAGCCAAGGGCCCCCGCGGGGGGGGTATGAGCAGTTCTTC
CASSQGPPRGGYEQFF
>TRBJ2-2|.|TRBV19|TRBD1
TGTGCCAGTAGGAAGGGACAGGGCTTGAACACCGGGGAGCTGTTTTTT
CASRKGQGLNTGELFF
>TRBJ1-1|.|TRBV19|.
TGTGCCAGTAGTCCCAACGGTTGGAACACTGAAGCTTTCTTT
CASSPNGWNTEAFF
>TRBJ2-1|few|TRBV3-1/TRBV3-2|.
TGTGCCAGCAGCCAAGATTGGATAAAAGGGGACAATGAGCAGTTCTTC
CASSQDWIKGDNEQFF
>TRBJ1-4|.|TRBV2|.
TGTGCCAGCAAACAGGACACTAATGAAAAACTGTTTTTT
CASKQDTNEKLFF
>TRBJ2-1|.|TRBV4-2|.
TGTGCCAGCAGCCAACCTCGGCGCGCTAGTGTCGAGCAGTTCTTC
CASSQPRRASVEQFF
>TRBJ1-1|.|TRBV7-6|.
TGTGCCAGCAGCTTAGGGGGCTCTGAAGCTTTCTTT
CASSLGGSEAFF
>TRBJ2-6|few|TRBV6-5|.
TGTGCCAGCAAACAGGGACCTGGGGCCAACGTCCTGACTTTC
CASKQGPGANVLTF
>TRBJ2-3|.|TRBV2|.
TGTGCCAGCACCGCTCGGGTCATGGGCACAGATACGCAGTATTTT
CASTARVMGTDTQYF
>TRBJ2-7|.|TRBV18|.
TGTGCCAGCTCACCTACCTGGGGGGACGAGCAGTACTTC
CASSPTWGDEQYF
>TRBJ1-3|.|TRBV7-8|TRBD1
TGTGCCAGCAGCGAACAGGGGCGGCGTGGAAACACCATATATTTT
CASSEQGRRGNTIYF
>TRBJ2-1|.|TRBV6-2/TRBV6-3|.
TGTGCCAGCAGTGCACCTATAGCGTACGAGCAGTTCTTC
CASSAPIAYEQFF
>TRBJ2-7|.|TRBV18|.
TGTGCCAGCTCACCAGAATCGGCGGGAGAGCAGTACTTC
CASSPESAGEQYF
>TRBJ2-7|.|TRBV9|TRBD2
TGTGCCAGCAGCGTAGGCGGGGGTATGGGCTACGAGCAGTACTTC
CASSVGGGMGYEQYF
>TRBJ2-1|.|TRBV11-2|TRBD1
TGTGCCAGCAGCTTGCGCACAGGGGGCAAAGACTACAATGAGCAGTTCTTC
CASSLRTGGKDYNEQFF
>TRBJ2-5|.|TRBV6-2/TRBV6-3|TRBD1
TGTGCCAGCAGTTACACGTTCGGGACAGGGCAAGAGACCCAGTACTTC
CASSYTFGTGQETQYF
>TRBJ2-5|.|TRBV5-8|.
TGTGCCAGCAGCTTGGGCGGGGTCCAAGAGACCCAGTACTTC
CASSLGGVQETQYF
>TRBJ2-1|.|TRBV7-7|.
TGTGCCAGCAGCCTTCATCCGTCTTCTCGTGAGGTTCATTCCCCTTCCAATGAGCAGTTCTTC
CASSLHPSSREVHSPSNEQFF
>TRBJ2-5|.|TRBV7-2|.
TGTGCCAGCAGCTTAGCGCGCGCTAGCCAAGAGACCCAGTACTTC
CASSLARASQETQYF
>TRBJ2-7|.|TRBV27|TRBD2
TGTGCCAGCAGCCTAGCGGGGGCAACCTACGAGCAGTACTTC
CASSLAGATYEQYF
>TRBJ1-5|few|TRBV2|.
TGTGCCAGCAGTGGAGGGCCCCAGCCCCAGCATTTT
CASSGGPQPQHF
>TRBJ1-6|.|TRBV11-3|.
TGTGCCAGCAGCTTAAGGCACCAGGACTATAATTCACCCCTCCACTTT
CASSLRHQDYNSPLHF
>TRBJ2-1|.|TRBV2|TRBD2
TGTGCCAGCAGAGAGACCGGGACTAGCGGGGGTGGGGAGCAGTTCTTC
CASRETGTSGGGEQFF
>TRBJ2-2|.|TRBV19|TRBD2
TGTGCCAGTACTAATAGCGGGGGCCTGAGGGGAACCGGGGAGCTGTTTTTT
CASTNSGGLRGTGELFF
>TRBJ2-5|.|TRBV7-2|.
TGTGCCAGCAGCTTAAGCCGAGGTGTAGAGACCCAGTACTTC
CASSLSRGVETQYF
>TRBJ2-3|.|TRBV5-1|TRBD2
TGCGCCAGCAGCACACTAGCGGGGGGCAGCACAGATACGCAGTATTTT
CASSTLAGGSTDTQYF
>TRBJ2-5|.|TRBV11-1|.
TGTGCCAGCAGCTTAGGGGCAGCCCAAGAGACCCAGTACTTC
CASSLGAAQETQYF
>TRBJ2-7|.|TRBV3-1/TRBV3-2|.
TGTGCCAGCAGCCACCCATCTGGGCACCTCTCCTACGAGCAGTACTTC
CASSHPSGHLSYEQYF